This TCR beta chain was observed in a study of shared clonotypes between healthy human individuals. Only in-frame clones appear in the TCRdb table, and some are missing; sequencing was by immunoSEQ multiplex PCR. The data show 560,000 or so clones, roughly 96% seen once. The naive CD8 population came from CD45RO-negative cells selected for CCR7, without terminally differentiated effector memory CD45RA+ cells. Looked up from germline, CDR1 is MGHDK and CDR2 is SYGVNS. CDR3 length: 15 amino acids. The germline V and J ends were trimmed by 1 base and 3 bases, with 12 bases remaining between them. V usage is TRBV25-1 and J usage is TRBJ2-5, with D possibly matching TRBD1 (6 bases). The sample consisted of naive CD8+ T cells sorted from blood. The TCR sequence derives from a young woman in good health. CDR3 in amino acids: CASSEFLTGKETQYF. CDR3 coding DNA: TGTGCCAGCAGTGAATTTTTAACAGGGAAAGAGACCCAGTACTTC.